This T cell receptor (beta chain) appears in the sequencing data of a study of blood T cell repertoires in COVID-19. The overall study: There were acute and convalescent COVID-19 samples, and they came from the United States, Italy and Spain. PBMCs, B-cell-depleted T cells, or T cells were the source of the cDNA or gDNA that made up the material.

The method was immunoSEQ multiplex PCR; TCRdb's version includes in-frame clones alone and lacks a portion of them. The sample records roughly 24,000 clones, 92% being singletons. Germline CDR1 and CDR2: LGHDT and YNNKEL (reference sequence). The CDR3 contains 14 residues. V lost 8 bases and J 1 base, leaving 14 bases between the germline ends. The TCR was taken from a human donor in a cohort sampled during active COVID-19. Material: peripheral blood. This chain links TRBV3-1 (or the pseudogene TRBV3-2) with TRBJ1-1; no definite D call. The CDR3 reads CASSLGIGNTEAFF. The CDR3 DNA sequence: TGTGCCAGCTCCCTGGGCATCGGGAACACTGAAGCTTTCTTT.